The 28 T cell receptor beta chains in this list originate from one sample, sequenced in a study of Graves' ophthalmopathy and Graves' hyperthyroidism. For repertoire sequencing, the TCR beta CDR3 regions were amplified from RNA transcripts. HTBI-primed first-round RT-PCR preceded second-round multiplex PCR. One entry per CDR3 protein, called by TCRdb with MiXCR from the multiplex PCR reads. The sample yields 500,000 to 800,000 distinct CDR3 sequences, about 41% seen once. The sample taken for sequencing was peripheral blood. These receptors all stem from an adult man with Graves' ophthalmopathy.

This chain uses TRBV25-1 with TRBJ1-2; TRBD1 might be the D (5 bases). The CDR3 length is 15 residues. V dropped 8 bases and J dropped 1 base, with 17 bases sitting between them. Germline CDR1 reads MGHDK; CDR2 reads SYGVNS. The chain's CDR3 is CASSPRRGVNYGYTF. CDR3 bases: TGTGCCAGCTCCCCCCGGCGGGGGGTTAACTATGGCTACACCTTC.

The chain recombines TRBV25-1 with TRBJ2-5, with 10 positions matching TRBD1. Germline assignment: CDR1 MGHDK and CDR2 SYGVNS. Germline trimming cut 7 bases from V and 3 bases from J; bases unmatched to any gene: 8. This CDR3 spans 15 amino acids. CDR3 nucleotides: TGTGCCAGCACGATCGACAGGGGGCTAAAAGAGACCCAGTACTTC. It is translated as CASTIDRGLKETQYF.

The chain links TRBV29-1 to TRBJ2-7; 9 bases align to TRBD2. Germline CDR1 SQVTM, CDR2 ANQGSEA. The V segment lost 0 bases and the J segment 5 bases; nucleotides outside the gene matches: 11. The CDR3 runs to 16 residues. CDR3 coding DNA: TGCAGCGTTGAAGATGGAACTAGCGGGCCTGGGAACGAGCAGTACTTC. Its protein is CSVEDGTSGPGNEQYF.

A word on this clonotype: A read error may explain this, as a much larger clone is one base away. The chain combines TRBV7-9 with TRBJ1-5; D call uncertain. Germline-derived CDR1 and CDR2 are SEHNR and FQNEAQ (reference sequence). The CDR3 extends over 13 amino acids. CDR3 DNA sequence: TGTGCCAGCAGCTTAGACATGGCTCAGCCCCGGCATTTT. Translation: CASSLDMAQPRHF.

This clonotype is a singleton in its sample. J is TRBJ1-2 and V is TRBV24-1, with 12 positions matching TRBD1. This CDR3 has 14 amino acids. The germline CDR1 and CDR2 sequences are KGHDR and SFDVKD. V lost 12 bases to trimming and J lost 6 bases; unmatched junction nucleotides: 10. DNA for the CDR3: TGTGCCCGCGAACCGGGACAGGGGGCAGATGGCTACACCTTC. This gives the protein CAREPGQGADGYTF.

The rearrangement joins TRBV25-1 to TRBJ2-7; D unresolved. The V end was cut by 4 bases, the J end by 0 bases, with 13 bases between. The CDR3 consists of 15 residues. Germline V gene sequence: CDR1 MGHDK, CDR2 SYGVNS. Written as DNA, the CDR3 is TGTGCCAGCAGTGCTAGAGTGGGCACCTCCTACGAGCAGTACTTC. It encodes CASSARVGTSYEQYF.

The gene calls are TRBV5-1 and TRBJ2-5, with no clear D. V lost 0 bases and J 5 bases, leaving 11 bases between the germline ends. In germline, CDR1 is SGHRS, CDR2 YFSETQ. The CDR3 length is 14 residues. CDR3 sequence (DNA): TGCGCCAGCAGCTTGGGGAGACCGCGGGAGACCCAGTACTTC. It yields the protein CASSLGRPRETQYF.

The J gene is TRBJ2-5, the V gene TRBV7-3; the match to TRBD1 covers 9 bases. V trimming: 2 bases; J trimming: 5 bases; junction bases outside the gene matches: 18. CDR3 size: 19 residues. Germline loops: CDR1 SGHTA, CDR2 FQGTGA. In DNA form, the CDR3 reads TGTGCCAGCAGCTTACAGGGGTCGGCACAGGGGGCGGCGGGGGAGACCCAGTACTTC. It yields the protein CASSLQGSAQGAAGETQYF.

This chain connects TRBV29-1 to TRBJ2-7, with D possibly TRBD1 on 6 matching bases. CDR1 is SQVTM and CDR2 is ANQGSEA in the germline V gene. V lost 7 bases, J lost 3 bases, and 19 bases lay in between. This CDR3 region has 14 residues. The chain's CDR3 is CSAGTGTSHYEQYF. The CDR3 region has the DNA TGCAGCGCTGGGACCGGGACAAGCCACTACGAGCAGTACTTC.

This clonotype was counted between two and nine times. The chain carries TRBV6-4 and TRBJ2-3; 9 bases line up with TRBD2. V dropped 10 bases and J dropped 5; count of bases not matched to a gene: 13. Germline assignment: CDR1 MRHNA and CDR2 SNTAGT. The CDR3 runs 15 residues. DNA for the CDR3: TGTGCCATCAGGCAGCTAGCGGGGCGGGGAGATACGCAGTATTTT. Its translation is CAIRQLAGRGDTQYF.

This clonotype has a single count. The CDR3 bases are TGTGCCAGCAGCCAAGGGACAGGCGAGTACCAAGAGACCCAGTACTTC. Encoded protein: CASSQGTGEYQETQYF. The chain recombines TRBV14 with TRBJ2-5, with 7 bases that match TRBD1. The CDR3 has 16 residues. With 1 base clipped from V and 0 bases from J, the junction kept 5 bases outside the gene matches. Germline V CDR1 and CDR2: SGHDN, FVKESK.

This clonotype was seen many times. The junction departs from the called germline gene at one end, perhaps through a read error. The rearrangement links TRBV19 to TRBJ1-5, with D hard to call. From germline, CDR1 is LNHDA and CDR2 SQIVND (reference sequence). The CDR3 runs to 13 residues. The CDR3 region is CASSIAPLGGLYF. The CDR3 DNA reads as TGTGCCAGTAGTATAGCCCCTCTGGGCGGGCTGTATTTT. Supplemented by reference TRBV19 and TRBJ1-5, the full variable domain reads DGGITQSPKYLFRKEGQNVTLSCEQNLNHDAMYWYRQDPGQGLRLIYYSQIVNDFQKGDIAEGYSVSREKKESFPLTVTSAQKNPTAFYLCASSIAPLGGLYFGDGTRLSIL.

This clonotype was counted ten times or more. The rearrangement uses TRBV20-1 and TRBJ1-5, with D unclear. Germline CDR1 reads DFQATT; CDR2 reads SNEGSKA (reference sequence). V was clipped by 3 bases and J by 3 bases, with 6 bases between them. The CDR3 consists of 12 residues. The CDR3: CSASLPNQPQHF. CDR3 in DNA: TGCAGTGCTAGTCTTCCCAATCAGCCCCAGCATTTT.

Remarks on this clonotype: At one of its ends the junction is not consistent with the germline gene, which may arise from a read error. The CDR3 DNA sequence: TGCGCCAGCAGCCCTACCCCCCATACTGGCTATGGCTACACCTTC. It translates to CASSPTPHTGYGYTF. J is TRBJ1-2 and V is TRBV7-3; no firm D call. Germline lookup yields CDR1 SGHTA and CDR2 FQGTGA. The CDR3 spans 15 residues.

CDR3 nucleotide sequence: TGCAGCGTTGAAGAACGGATAAATGAGCAGTACTTC. Its protein is CSVEERINEQYF. The chain carries TRBV29-1 and TRBJ2-7; no clear D. The CDR3 loop spans 12 amino acids. Looked up from germline, CDR1 is SQVTM and CDR2 is ANQGSEA. The V end was cut by 0 bases, the J end by 7 bases, with 10 bases between.

The chain couples TRBV30 to TRBJ1-1; 9 positions agree with TRBD1. The germline V gene encodes CDR1 GTSNPN and CDR2 SVGIG (reference sequence). V was clipped by 1 base and J by 1 base; unmatched bases: 4. The CDR3 length is 15 residues. CDR3 DNA: TGTGCCTGGAGTGATGACAGGGGGGGGAACACTGAAGCTTTCTTT. As protein: CAWSDDRGGNTEAFF.

This clonotype was detected ten times or more. The chain has TRBV29-1 and TRBJ1-2; possibly TRBD1 for D (6 bases). The germline V gene has CDR1 SQVTM and CDR2 ANQGSEA. The CDR3 has 13 amino acids. V gave up 6 bases and J gave up 1 base, with 12 bases separating them. The CDR3 reads CSVGHRLNYGYTF. The CDR3, as DNA: TGCAGCGTGGGACATCGGCTTAACTATGGCTACACCTTC.

This clonotype turned up a few times. The rearrangement uses TRBV9 and TRBJ2-2, with 8 bases that match TRBD2. CDR1 is SGDLS, CDR2 YYNGEE, per germline. V shed 0 bases and J 4 bases; nucleotides not matched to a gene: 5. CDR3 length: 16 residues. The CDR3 here is CASSVVAGGLTGELFF. The CDR3 nucleotides are TGTGCCAGCAGCGTAGTTGCGGGAGGCCTCACCGGGGAGCTGTTTTTT.

This clonotype was seen repeatedly, ten times or more. The chain employs TRBV16 and TRBJ2-5; D possibly corresponds to TRBD2 (5 bases). Per germline, CDR1 KGHSY and CDR2 FQNENV. The V gene lost 8 bases and the J gene lost 2 bases, with 15 bases spanning the gap. This CDR3 spans 14 amino acids. The DNA for the CDR3 is TGTGCCAGCGCCAGCCCGGGATCACAAGAGACCCAGTACTTC. Translation: CASASPGSQETQYF.

About this clonotype itself: A much more abundant neighbour one base away suggests this may be a read error. The chain joins TRBV2 to TRBJ1-5; D may be TRBD1 (5 bases). The CDR3 spans 15 residues. The V and J ends lost 2 bases and 4 bases respectively, with 12 bases between them. Germline CDR1 reads SNHLY; CDR2 reads FYNNEI. CDR3 in amino acids: CASSERDGGNQPQHF. The DNA for the CDR3 is TGTGCCAGCAGTGAACGGGACGGGGGTAATCAGCCCCAGCATTTT.

In this sample, this clonotype turned up a few times. The CDR3 coding sequence is TGTGCCAGCAGTGCCTATGGGCCGGACTCCGAAGCTTTCTTT. Protein: CASSAYGPDSEAFF. The rearrangement uses TRBV6-6 and TRBJ1-1; D unclear. The CDR3 extends over 14 amino acids. V lost 5 bases, J lost 8 bases, and 18 bases lay in between. CDR1 MNHNY and CDR2 SVGAGI come from the germline V gene (reference sequence).

This chain joins TRBV20-1 and TRBJ2-3; 7 nucleotides line up with TRBD2. V shed 5 bases and J 2 bases; nucleotides not matched to a gene: 10. CDR1 and CDR2 (germline): DFQATT, SNEGSKA (reference sequence). The CDR3 loop spans 15 amino acids. This chain's CDR3 is CSADNWAGVTDTQYF. CDR3 bases: TGCAGTGCTGATAACTGGGCGGGAGTCACAGATACGCAGTATTTT.

In regard to this clonotype: A read error may explain this, as a much larger clone is one base away. The chain carries TRBV7-9 and TRBJ2-5; the D gene is possibly TRBD1 (6 bases). Trimming left V 0 bases short and J 5 bases short, with 13 bases between. The CDR3 is made up of 15 amino acids. Germline V gene sequence: CDR1 SEHNR, CDR2 FQNEAQ (reference sequence). In DNA form, the CDR3 reads TGTGCCAGCAGCTTAGCTTGGGGGCGGCTGGAGACCCAGTACTTC. Its translation: CASSLAWGRLETQYF.

This clonotype was detected ten times or more. This rearrangement joins TRBV7-2 to TRBJ1-1; D ambiguous. V lost 5 bases to trimming and J lost 1 base, with 11 bases between them. Germline V gene sequence: CDR1 SGHTA, CDR2 FQGNSA. This CDR3 contains 14 residues. For the CDR3, the DNA is TGTGCCAGCAGCCCTGGCCCAACGAACACTGAAGCTTTCTTT. Translating gives CASSPGPTNTEAFF.

This clonotype was detected only a few times. This sequence joins TRBV25-1 and TRBJ2-3; D perhaps matches TRBD2 (5 bases). There are 16 residues in the CDR3. V gave up 1 base and J gave up 6 bases, with 17 bases separating them. CDR1 MGHDK and CDR2 SYGVNS come from the germline V gene. In DNA form, the CDR3 reads TGTGCCAGCAGTGAATCTAGCCGGCTTATTATGGATACGCAGTATTTT. Residues: CASSESSRLIMDTQYF.

Regarding this clonotype: Since the CDR3 does not end with the conserved phenylalanine or tryptophan, this likely comes from a read error. The DNA is left out, because the CDR3 cannot be placed on it with certainty; the CDR3 is given as TCRdb lists it. The chain links TRBV15 to TRBJ2-5. Germline V gives CDR1 LNHNV, CDR2 YYDKDF (reference sequence). The CDR3 is made up of 8 amino acids, end residues included. The CDR3 here is CATSRDKT.

V gene TRBV9 combines with J gene TRBJ1-2; D gene unclear. The CDR3 is 14 amino acids. Trimming left V 1 base short and J 12 bases short, with 19 bases between. Germline V gene sequence: CDR1 SGDLS, CDR2 YYNGEE. The CDR3 region is CASSVRTGFTGNTF. DNA of the CDR3: TGTGCCAGCAGCGTAAGGACGGGCTTCACTGGAAACACCTTC.

The chain is built from TRBV10-3 and TRBJ2-6; D may correspond to TRBD1 or TRBD2 (5 bases each). The V gene lost 10 bases and the J gene lost 2 bases, with 18 bases spanning the gap. The CDR3 has 16 residues. In germline, CDR1 is ENHRY, CDR2 SYGVKD. This CDR3 reads CASEGPRLPGANVLTF. The DNA of the CDR3 is TGTGCCAGCGAGGGACCCCGCCTTCCTGGGGCCAACGTCCTGACTTTC.